This TCR beta chain emerged from a study of blood T cell repertoires in COVID-19. For the study at large: Italy, Spain and the United States were the sources of the convalescent and acute COVID-19 samples. Nucleic acid was either cDNA or gDNA, and it came from T cells, B-cell-depleted T cells, or PBMCs.

The CDR3 loop spans 13 amino acids. Germline V gives CDR1 ENHRY, CDR2 SYGVKD. Trimming left V 3 bases short and J 1 base short, with 6 bases between. Clones were sequenced by immunoSEQ multiplex PCR, and TCRdb holds only the in-frame ones, with some missing. Of some 150,000 clones in the sample, roughly 86% are singletons; the top ten hold around 6.5%. The sequenced sample consisted of peripheral blood. The chain combines TRBV10-3 with TRBJ1-2, with a weak D call TRBD1 (6 bases). The receptor was derived from a woman older than 75 in a cohort sampled during active or convalescent COVID-19. The CDR3 loop is CAISEQGNYGYTF. The DNA for the CDR3 is TGTGCCATCAGTGAACAGGGTAACTATGGCTACACCTTC.